This TCR beta chain was captured in a study of human T cells and chemical hapten exposure. MiXCR was run by TCRdb on the RACE reads, yielding one entry per CDR3 protein. The sample lists roughly 100,000 distinct CDR3 sequences, about 8.7% occurring once. Described time point: healthy volunteer bleed at 2 weeks. Total RNA was extracted from unfractionated whole blood. This clonotype was seen ten or more times. The antigen remains undetermined. Notes on the study in general: Those TCRs sitting above 1 in 1000 frequency stayed the same with DPC sensitization.

The CDR3 length is 17 residues. The germline V and J ends were trimmed by 0 bases and 1 base, with 16 bases remaining between them. Germline CDR1 reads MNHNS; CDR2 reads SASEGT. Sequencing was done on a sample of whole blood. V and J are TRBV6-1 and TRBJ2-7; D may match TRBD1 or TRBD2 (6 bases each). This clonotype originated in a female donor in good health. Some clones in this sample may be carry-over from other donors' samples. The CDR3 loop reads CASSEADIGGSSYEQYF. The CDR3, as DNA: TGTGCCAGCAGTGAAGCGGATATAGGGGGGTCATCCTACGAGCAGTACTTC.